This TCR beta chain emerged from a study of neoadjuvant anti-PD-1 for oral cavity cancer. Study as a whole: Non-progressing patients received a fourth nivolumab dose near day 43, then surgery on days 50-56.

V gave up 5 bases and J gave up 2 bases; unmatched junction bases: 8. In germline, CDR1 is MNHEY, CDR2 SMNVEV (reference sequence). CDR3 length: 15 amino acids. Notes on this clone: Its antigen is unidentified.

The study's findings and limits: Each response group had just a few patients in TCR analyses. Non-responders to neoadjuvant nivolumab had significantly more clonal PBMC T cells than responders.

Cohort: HPV-negative, locally advanced oral cavity squamous cell carcinoma patients. TCRdb's copy holds only in-frame clones and misses some; the assay was immunoSEQ multiplex PCR. The sample consists of over 15,000 clones, 60% to 80% of them appearing once. The starting material was PBMCs, obtained before nivolumab (anti-PD-1) treatment. This chain links TRBV27 with TRBJ1-2; the match to TRBD1 covers 7 bases. The TCR was taken from a person aged 35-79 years with oral cavity squamous cell carcinoma. CDR3 residues: CASSLTRGENYGYTF. DNA for the CDR3: TGTGCCAGCAGTCTTACCAGGGGGGAAAACTATGGCTACACCTTC.